Following are 21 T cell receptor beta chains from one sample sequenced in a study of beta chain features in type 1 diabetes. Reverse transcription of all isolated RNA meant that expressed TCRB transcripts were sequenced. Assay used: immunoSEQ multiplex PCR; TCRdb lists only in-frame clones, some missing. The sample has around 180,000 clones; roughly an eighth are singletons. The sequenced sample consisted of central memory CD4+ T cells from blood. These receptors originate from a woman aged 18-30 years in good health.

The rearrangement links TRBV5-1 to TRBJ2-7, with TRBD1 matching 10 bases. Germline V gives CDR1 SGHRS, CDR2 YFSETQ. The CDR3 runs 16 residues. Trimming removed 4 bases from V and 5 bases from J; junction bases left unmatched: 12. The CDR3 region is CASSALGQGPGNEQYF. The CDR3 bases are TGCGCCAGCAGCGCGCTGGGACAGGGGCCGGGGAACGAGCAGTACTTC.

This clone occurred a few times. This chain links TRBV7-3 with TRBJ2-1, with D perhaps matching TRBD2 (6 bases). V was clipped by 4 bases and J by 0 bases, with 16 bases between them. There are 17 residues in the CDR3. The germline V gene encodes CDR1 SGHTA and CDR2 FQGTGA. CDR3 protein: CASSSVEGLHSYNEQFF. The CDR3 region has the DNA TGTGCCAGCAGCTCCGTAGAGGGACTCCACTCCTACAATGAGCAGTTCTTC.

This sequence joins TRBV5-1 and TRBJ2-6, with 7 bases fitting TRBD1. There are 16 residues in the CDR3. Germline loops: CDR1 SGHRS, CDR2 YFSETQ. With 3 bases clipped from V and 2 bases from J, the junction kept 5 bases outside the gene matches. The CDR3 sequence is CASSWAQGTGANVLTF. The CDR3 nucleotides read TGCGCCAGCAGCTGGGCACAGGGGACTGGGGCCAACGTCCTGACTTTC.

The chain combines TRBV30 with TRBJ1-1; 7 bases map to TRBD1. There are 13 residues in the CDR3. Per germline, CDR1 GTSNPN and CDR2 SVGIG (reference sequence). J was trimmed by 2 bases and V by 5 bases; bases with no gene match: 5. DNA for the CDR3: TGTGCCTGGGGGGGACAGATCAACACTGAAGCTTTCTTT. It codes for CAWGGQINTEAFF.

The chain recombines TRBV28 with TRBJ1-1, with 10 nucleotides matching TRBD1. The V gene's germline CDR1 is MDHEN and CDR2 SYDVKM. The CDR3 totals 17 residues. J was trimmed by 2 bases and V by 8 bases; bases with no gene match: 14. CDR3 in amino acids: CASGSRGQGVGNTEAFF. CDR3 coding DNA: TGTGCCAGCGGCTCCCGCGGACAGGGGGTCGGAAACACTGAAGCTTTCTTT.

There are a few counts of this clone. V gene TRBV9 combines with J gene TRBJ2-1; TRBD1 matches at 9 bases. V shed 1 base, J shed 5 bases, and the junction held 10 bases outside the gene matches. The germline V gene encodes CDR1 SGDLS and CDR2 YYNGEE. The CDR3 is made up of 17 amino acids. The CDR3 sequence is CASSVQSRTGVHNEQFF. The CDR3 DNA follows: TGTGCCAGCAGCGTACAAAGTAGGACAGGGGTCCACAATGAGCAGTTCTTC.

The rearrangement uses TRBV2 and TRBJ2-7; 13 bases fit TRBD2. The J segment lost 2 bases and the V segment lost 6 bases, leaving 10 bases of the junction unmatched. Germline CDR1 SNHLY, CDR2 FYNNEI. The CDR3 totals 17 residues. The CDR3 loop is CASSPRTGTSGAYEQYF. CDR3 nucleotide sequence: TGTGCCAGCAGCCCAAGAACCGGGACTAGCGGGGCCTACGAGCAGTACTTC.

The chain couples TRBV25-1 to TRBJ1-5, with 9 bases that match TRBD1. CDR1 and CDR2 (germline): MGHDK, SYGVNS. The CDR3 covers 16 residues. The V segment lost 8 bases and the J segment 6 bases; nucleotides outside the gene matches: 14. The CDR3 loop is CASHHGTGKEGQPQHF. The CDR3 nucleotides read TGTGCCAGCCACCATGGGACAGGGAAGGAGGGTCAGCCCCAGCATTTT.

The V call is TRBV4-2, the J call TRBJ2-5; 12 bases match TRBD2. The CDR3 has 19 residues. The germline gives CDR1 LGHNA, CDR2 YNFKEQ. The ends lost 0 bases at V and 5 bases at J; junction bases unmatched: 13. CDR3: CASSQDWTSGEPGGETQYF. DNA of the CDR3: TGTGCCAGCAGCCAAGACTGGACTAGCGGGGAGCCTGGGGGGGAGACCCAGTACTTC.

The table lists this clone with a few counts. This sequence joins TRBV7-2 and TRBJ1-5; D is undetermined. The CDR3 contains 13 residues. Deletions cut 3 bases from V and 7 bases from J, with 10 bases between. Germline CDR1 is SGHTA and CDR2 is FQGNSA. The CDR3 loop is CASSFTSGQPQHF. The CDR3 DNA is TGTGCCAGCAGCTTCACCTCCGGGCAGCCCCAGCATTTT.

The table lists this clone with a few counts. The CDR3 loop is CASRGSGIGHEQFF. The CDR3 nucleotides are TGTGCCAGCAGGGGGAGCGGGATTGGTCATGAGCAGTTCTTC. The chain couples TRBV28 to TRBJ2-1, with 7 bases aligning to TRBD2. Trimming removed 6 bases from V and 8 bases from J; junction bases left unmatched: 10. Germline V CDR1 and CDR2: MDHEN, SYDVKM. This CDR3 region has 14 residues.

This clone has just a few counts. Other DNA sequences in the sample encode the same CDR3. V gene TRBV28 combines with J gene TRBJ1-5; TRBD1 matches 10 bases. The CDR3 is 15 amino acids. CDR1 is MDHEN and CDR2 is SYDVKM in the germline V gene. Trimming cost V 6 bases and J 6 bases; bases outside gene matches: 8. The CDR3 DNA sequence: TGTGCCAGCAGCTCTGGGACAGGGGTTGGTCAGCCCCAGCATTTT. Amino acids: CASSSGTGVGQPQHF.

This clone was detected a few times. The chain couples TRBV29-1 to TRBJ1-1; TRBD1 matches 8 bases. Germline trimming cut 6 bases from V and 6 bases from J; bases unmatched to any gene: 9. The CDR3 is 13 residues long. CDR1 and CDR2 (germline): SQVTM, ANQGSEA. CDR3 region: CSVSDRGGSEAFF. DNA of the CDR3: TGCAGCGTAAGTGACAGGGGAGGATCTGAAGCTTTCTTT.

In its sample, this clone was seen a few times. For the CDR3, the DNA is TGTGCCAGCAGTTCCCAAAGCGACAGGCGGATCAGAGATACGCAGTATTTT. Its translation is CASSSQSDRRIRDTQYF. The chain carries TRBV28 and TRBJ2-3; D is possibly TRBD1 (6 bases). V lost 4 bases to trimming and J lost 5 bases, with 22 bases between them. The V gene's germline CDR1 is MDHEN and CDR2 SYDVKM. The CDR3 has 17 amino acids.

This clone was counted a few times. This chain uses TRBV9 with TRBJ2-7; D unresolved. V was pared by 4 bases and J by 2 bases, with 10 bases between. Germline V gene data show CDR1 as SGDLS and CDR2 as YYNGEE. This CDR3 spans 13 amino acids. The CDR3 is CASSLSPAYEQYF. The DNA of the CDR3 is TGTGCCAGCAGCTTAAGCCCCGCCTACGAGCAGTACTTC.

The chain couples TRBV7-2 to TRBJ2-2; tentatively, D is TRBD2 (5 bases). CDR3 size: 14 residues. Per germline, CDR1 SGHTA and CDR2 FQGNSA. Trimming took 6 bases from V and 2 from J, leaving 10 bases between them. In DNA form, the CDR3 reads TGTGCCAGCAGTCGAGACTACAACACCGGGGAGCTGTTTTTT. Its translation is CASSRDYNTGELFF.

The rearrangement links TRBV11-2 to TRBJ2-7; 9 bases map to TRBD2. There are 15 residues in the CDR3. Germline CDR1 reads SGHAT; CDR2 reads FQNNGV. The junction had 7 bases not matched to a gene; V was cut back by 3 bases and J by 4 bases. Here the CDR3 DNA reads TGTGCCAGCAGCTTCGATAGCGGGAGTATGTACGAGCAGTACTTC. Amino acids: CASSFDSGSMYEQYF.

Only a few counts were recorded for this clone. The chain has TRBV28 and TRBJ2-1, with 9 positions matching TRBD1. V lost 5 bases to trimming and J lost 4 bases; unmatched junction nucleotides: 9. CDR1 is MDHEN, CDR2 SYDVKM, per germline. The CDR3 spans 16 residues. CDR3 coding DNA: TGTGCCAGCAGTACTCCCGGGACAGGGCCTTACAATGAGCAGTTCTTC. Encoded protein: CASSTPGTGPYNEQFF. Using reference TRBV28 and TRBJ2-1 for the parts outside the CDR3, the full variable domain is DVKVTQSSRYLVKRTGEKVFLECVQDMDHENMFWYRQDPGLGLRLIYFSYDVKMKEKGDIPEGYSVSREKKERFSLILESASTNQTSMYLCASSTPGTGPYNEQFFGPGTRLTVL.

The DNA of the CDR3 is TGCAGCGTAGGGGAAGCCAAAAACATTCAGTACTTC. The encoded protein is CSVGEAKNIQYF. The chain has TRBV29-1 and TRBJ2-4; D is possibly TRBD1 (5 bases). This CDR3 contains 12 residues. CDR1 is SQVTM, CDR2 ANQGSEA, per germline. V lost 6 bases to trimming and J lost 0 bases, with 6 bases between them.

The rearrangement joins TRBV4-2 to TRBJ2-1, with TRBD2 identical over 7 bases. The V gene's germline CDR1 is LGHNA and CDR2 YNFKEQ. V gave up 3 bases and J gave up 11 bases; unmatched junction bases: 10. CDR3 length: 14 residues. The CDR3 sequence is CASSQIQAGDQQFF. CDR3 nucleotides: TGTGCCAGCAGCCAGATTCAGGCGGGGGACCAGCAGTTCTTC.

J is TRBJ1-4 and V is TRBV6-5; D is unclear. CDR3 length: 15 amino acids. Trimming removed 6 bases at V and 3 bases at J, with 14 bases between. Germline CDR1 MNHEY, CDR2 SVGAGI. DNA of the CDR3: TGTGCCAGCAGCCCCACCCTCGCGGCTAATGAAAAACTGTTTTTT. It codes for CASSPTLAANEKLFF.